The clone carrying this TCR beta chain was counted at least ten times. What it binds is unknown. No patient received treatment before thyroid surgery. The entry originates in a study of metastatic and nonmetastatic thyroid tumors. Study details: Repertoires of blood and of tissue (tumor or nodule) from malignant and benign thyroid patients were compared.

Original handling: A classifier of distant metastasis in papillary thyroid cancer was built from CDR3 differences (across clinicopathological groups). Using MiXCR, TCRdb re-called clones from the PCR reads. These V and J calls derive from TCRdb rather than the authors' analysis. The table lists 30,000 to 40,000 clones, 15% of them singletons. The CDR3 sequence is 13 residues long. Germline lookup yields CDR1 SGHDT and CDR2 YYEEEE. The V end lost 5 bases, the J end lost 4 bases, and 12 bases lay between the germline ends. Overall study findings and caveats: Benign nodules reportedly had significantly lower TCR beta diversity than malignant thyroid tumors in blood and tumor.

The material sequenced was blood. This chain connects TRBV5-6 to TRBJ1-2; the D gene is possibly TRBD1 (5 bases). The receptor's source is a male donor with papillary thyroid cancer or a benign thyroid nodule (not recorded which). Some clones in this sample may be carry-over from other donors' samples. The CDR3 DNA follows: TGTGCCAGCAGGCACACGACAGCCTATGGCTACACCTTC. This gives the protein CASRHTTAYGYTF.